These 19 T cell receptor beta chains originate from one sample sequenced in a study of human T cells and chemical hapten exposure. Time point reported: pre-sensitization, week 0. Treatment denoted: therapeutic diphenylcyclopropenone sensitization with weekly scalp DPC. A single record per CDR3 protein comes from TCRdb applying MiXCR to the RACE reads. The table records almost 40,000 distinct CDR3 sequences, approximately 7.6% of them present only once. The sequencing here drew on whole blood, taken in connection with sensitization to the hapten diphenylcyclopropenone (DPC). Receptors originate from a woman between 45 and 60 years old with alopecia areata. Some clones in this sample may be carry-over from other donors' samples.

There are many counts of this clonotype. The V and J genes are TRBV10-3 and TRBJ1-5; the D is unclear. V lost 6 bases to trimming and J lost 1 base, with 7 bases between them. The CDR3 spans 13 residues. CDR1 and CDR2 from the germline V gene are ENHRY and SYGVKD. The CDR3 nucleotides read TGTGCCATCAGCGCAGACAGCAATCAGCCCCAGCATTTT. Its protein product is CAISADSNQPQHF.

In this sample, this clonotype turned up many times. The chain couples TRBV14 to TRBJ1-1; 7 bases line up with TRBD1. The CDR3 extends over 15 amino acids. Germline CDR1 is SGHDN and CDR2 is FVKESK. After removal of 3 bases from V and 4 bases from J, the junction contained 8 bases not matched to a gene. CDR3: CASSHLRTGSTEAFF. DNA for the CDR3: TGTGCCAGCAGCCATCTGAGGACAGGAAGCACTGAAGCTTTCTTT.

At least ten counts were recorded for this clonotype. The chain uses TRBV29-1 and TRBJ2-2; perhaps TRBD1 as D (6 bases). The ends were cut back, 7 bases at V and 4 bases at J, with 10 bases in the middle. Germline CDR1 is SQVTM and CDR2 is ANQGSEA. This CDR3 has 12 residues. The chain's CDR3 is CSARGSTGELFF. CDR3 DNA: TGCAGCGCCAGGGGTAGCACCGGGGAGCTGTTTTTT.

At least ten counts were recorded for this clonotype. The chain combines TRBV28 with TRBJ1-1; D is possibly TRBD1 (5 bases). CDR1 MDHEN and CDR2 SYDVKM come from the germline V gene. The CDR3 runs 14 residues. The V end was cut by 3 bases, the J end by 4 bases, with 12 bases between. CDR3 protein: CASSLGGGGTEAFF. The CDR3 DNA is TGTGCCAGCAGTTTGGGAGGCGGGGGCACTGAAGCTTTCTTT.

There are many counts of this clonotype. The chain recombines TRBV18 with TRBJ1-1, with 10 bases aligning to TRBD1. From germline, CDR1 is KGHSH and CDR2 LQKENI. The length of the CDR3 is 16 residues. Losses at the gene ends were 0 bases for V and 3 bases for J; bases not matched to a gene: 4. CDR3 region: CASSPPTGGGDTEAFF. The CDR3, as DNA: TGTGCCAGCTCACCACCGACAGGGGGCGGCGACACTGAAGCTTTCTTT.

In this sample, this clonotype turned up a few times. The V call is TRBV6-2 or TRBV6-3, the J call TRBJ2-2, with D possibly matching TRBD1 (6 bases). Germline values: CDR1 MNHEY, CDR2 SVGEGT. V was shortened by 6 bases and J by 0 bases, with 17 bases between the two germline ends. The CDR3 is made up of 17 amino acids. CDR3 region: CASSRIPGHTNTGELFF. CDR3 bases: TGTGCCAGCAGCCGCATTCCGGGACACACGAACACCGGGGAGCTGTTTTTT.

This clonotype occurred many times. This sequence joins TRBV6-2 or TRBV6-3 and TRBJ2-1; TRBD2 matches at 7 bases. CDR3 length: 15 amino acids. In germline, CDR1 is MNHEY, CDR2 SVGEGT. Trimming removed 4 bases from V and 2 bases from J; junction bases left unmatched: 5. The CDR3 coding sequence is TGTGCCAGCAGTTTACCTAGCGGAGCCTACAATGAGCAGTTCTTC. Its translation is CASSLPSGAYNEQFF.

This clonotype appeared a few times. The chain uses TRBV10-1 and TRBJ2-3; D not certain. The CDR3 contains 13 residues. V lost 4 bases to trimming and J lost 2 bases, with 7 bases between them. Looked up from germline, CDR1 is WNHNN and CDR2 is SYGVQD (reference sequence). As DNA, the CDR3 is TGCGCCAGCAGTGCCGGATTCACAGATACGCAGTATTTT. Residues: CASSAGFTDTQYF.

This clonotype was observed at least ten times. The J gene is TRBJ2-7, the V gene TRBV9, with a possible D match to TRBD1 (5 bases). Trimming took 0 bases from V and 4 from J, leaving 14 bases between them. Germline CDR1 reads SGDLS; CDR2 reads YYNGEE. The CDR3 loop spans 15 amino acids. The CDR3 region is CASSVGTGVTYEQYF. The CDR3 nucleotides are TGTGCCAGCAGCGTAGGAACAGGAGTCACATACGAGCAGTACTTC.

This clonotype was counted a few times. The chain recombines TRBV12-5 with TRBJ2-5; D not certain. Trimming cost V 7 bases and J 2 bases, with 14 bases left between them. Germline-derived CDR1 and CDR2 are LGHNT and FRNRAP. The CDR3 runs to 14 residues. The CDR3 loop reads CASALTDPQETQYF. The CDR3 region has the DNA TGTGCTAGTGCCCTGACGGACCCACAAGAGACCCAGTACTTC.

In this sample, this clonotype turned up many times. V is TRBV7-6 and J is TRBJ1-3; maybe TRBD1 (5 bases). Trimming cost V 5 bases and J 4 bases, with 12 bases left between them. The CDR3 sequence is 14 residues long. Germline lookup yields CDR1 SGHVS and CDR2 FNYEAQ. Here the CDR3 reads CASSLGTLGNTIYF. The CDR3 region has the DNA TGTGCCAGCAGCCTCGGGACTCTCGGAAACACCATATATTTT.

The V gene is TRBV28, the J gene TRBJ2-1; no definite D call. Deletions cut 3 bases from V and 9 bases from J, with 12 bases between. Germline assignment: CDR1 MDHEN and CDR2 SYDVKM. The CDR3 extends over 13 amino acids. The CDR3 sequence: CASSLGKPIEQFF. The CDR3 DNA sequence: TGTGCCAGCAGTTTGGGCAAACCCATTGAGCAGTTCTTC.

This clonotype was counted many times. The chain uses TRBV20-1 and TRBJ1-5, with a tentative D call TRBD1 (5 bases). Trimming left V 5 bases short and J 1 base short, with 18 bases between. Germline CDR1 is DFQATT and CDR2 is SNEGSKA (reference sequence). There are 16 residues in the CDR3. The CDR3 nucleotides are TGCAGTGCTGAGGCAGGGTGGGGAGGCAGCAATCAGCCCCAGCATTTT. Translation: CSAEAGWGGSNQPQHF.

The chain carries TRBV7-9 and TRBJ1-1; D is unresolved. V was pared by 2 bases and J by 0 bases, with 7 bases between. Germline CDR1 and CDR2: SEHNR and FQNEAQ (reference sequence). CDR3 length: 14 residues. Here the CDR3 reads CASSLNSMNTEAFF. The CDR3 nucleotides read TGTGCCAGCAGCTTAAACAGTATGAACACTGAAGCTTTCTTT.

This clonotype was seen ten or more times. The chain combines TRBV29-1 with TRBJ2-4, with no clear D. CDR3 length: 13 residues. The V gene's germline CDR1 is SQVTM and CDR2 ANQGSEA. Between the trimmed V and J ends, which lost 4 bases and 0 bases, there was a span of 7 bases. DNA for the CDR3: TGCAGCGTTGCCGGCGTAGCCAAAAACATTCAGTACTTC. It is translated as CSVAGVAKNIQYF.

This clonotype has ten or more counts. In DNA form, the CDR3 reads TGTGCCAGCAGTTACCAGGGGGCTTCTGGCTACACCTTC. Translation: CASSYQGASGYTF. This sequence joins TRBV12-3 or TRBV12-4 and TRBJ1-2; TRBD1 agrees at 8 bases. The CDR3 extends over 13 amino acids. Trimming removed 4 bases from V and 7 bases from J; junction bases left unmatched: 5.

V usage is TRBV6-2 or TRBV6-3 and J usage is TRBJ1-1, with TRBD1 matching over 10 bases. V was clipped by 5 bases and J by 0 bases; unmatched bases: 15. The germline V gene encodes CDR1 MNHEY and CDR2 SVGEGT. The CDR3 spans 19 residues. CDR3 nucleotides: TGTGCCAGCAGTCCCCGGGACAGGGGAGGTGCTTTCATGAACACTGAAGCTTTCTTT. It translates to CASSPRDRGGAFMNTEAFF.

V usage is TRBV2 and J usage is TRBJ2-5, with D possibly called TRBD1 or TRBD2 (6 bases each). V was cut by 5 bases and J by 5 bases, with 18 bases left in between. From germline, CDR1 is SNHLY and CDR2 FYNNEI. The CDR3 has 15 amino acids. This CDR3 reads CASSLPLGGRETQYF. The DNA of the CDR3 is TGTGCCAGCAGTCTTCCCCTAGGGGGGAGGGAGACCCAGTACTTC.

This clonotype has at least ten counts. V gene TRBV7-9 combines with J gene TRBJ1-5; D is unresolved. Germline CDR1 SEHNR, CDR2 FQNEAQ (reference sequence). There are 15 residues in the CDR3. Trimming shortened V by 5 bases and J by 4 bases, and 15 bases separated the two germline ends. The CDR3 here is CASSLLGKDNQPQHF. The CDR3 nucleotides read TGTGCCAGCAGCCTATTGGGTAAGGATAATCAGCCCCAGCATTTT.